The text below deals with one TCR beta chain. Its antigen remains unidentified. A single record per CDR3 protein comes from TCRdb applying MiXCR to the reads. The table shows 95,000 to 120,000 distinct CDR3 sequences, with roughly 31% occurring only once. These data come from a study of T cell repertoires in cytomegalovirus infection. Turning to the study itself: Recently identified HLA-C-restricted and well-studied HLA-B-restricted CMV epitopes were used. It was the public TCR beta signatures that indicated both CMV infection and matching HLA type.

The study's findings and limits: Ex vivo responses were dominated by HLA-C-restricted CMV-specific TCR beta clonotypes.

The material was CD8+ T cells from cultured PBMCs, obtained from culture after CMV antigen stimulation. This sequence was found in a human donor in good health (CMV status not recorded). Some clones in this sample may be carry-over from other donors' samples.

This CDR3 reads CASSIRRGGNEQFF. CDR3 coding DNA: TGTGCCAGTAGTATTCGCAGGGGGGGCAATGAGCAGTTCTTC. V is TRBV19 and J is TRBJ2-1, with D perhaps being TRBD1 or TRBD2 (7 bases each). The V gene lost 3 bases and the J gene lost 6 bases, with 12 bases spanning the gap. Germline values: CDR1 LNHDA, CDR2 SQIVND (reference sequence). CDR3 length equals 14 residues. Looking up the rest from reference TRBV19 and TRBJ2-1 gives the full variable domain: DGGITQSPKYLFRKEGQNVTLSCEQNLNHDAMYWYRQDPGQGLRLIYYSQIVNDFQKGDIAEGYSVSREKKESFPLTVTSAQKNPTAFYLCASSIRRGGNEQFFGPGTRLTVL.